Listed below are T cell receptor beta chains from one sample, sequenced in a study of T cell changes during pregnancy in multiple sclerosis. The repertoire was sequenced with immunoSEQ multiplex PCR; TCRdb's copy has only in-frame clones and lacks some. The table includes over 30,000 clones, 91% detected once. The sequences come from CD8+ T cells from peripheral blood mononuclear cells, collected in the second trimester of pregnancy. The receptors shown here come from a female donor in good health, enrolled as a control in a pregnancy study. The CDR3 runs from the conserved cysteine through the conserved F or W. A D gene is named only where the DNA matches it firmly. Clone size is not always given. Where it is, it says once, few, many or a class for expanded clones.

len: 14; d_gene: .; abundance: medium-sized; v_gene: TRBV19; j_gene: TRBJ1-1; CDR3aa: CASRGYRTDSEAFF
len: 13; d_gene: .; abundance: .; v_gene: TRBV27; j_gene: TRBJ2-7; CDR3aa: CASSFRDTFEQYF
len: 12; d_gene: .; abundance: .; v_gene: TRBV15; j_gene: TRBJ2-7; CDR3aa: CATSRSGYEQYF
len: 19; d_gene: TRBD2; abundance: .; v_gene: TRBV7-9; j_gene: TRBJ2-1; CDR3aa: CASSLITVGSGGPGNEQFF
len: 14; d_gene: TRBD1; abundance: once; v_gene: TRBV27; j_gene: TRBJ1-1; CDR3aa: CASSLRDSNTEAFF
len: 15; d_gene: .; abundance: .; v_gene: TRBV4-3; j_gene: TRBJ1-2; CDR3aa: CASSQVISDTYGYTF
len: 14; d_gene: .; abundance: .; v_gene: TRBV27; j_gene: TRBJ1-2; CDR3aa: CASSFSPANYGYTF
len: 16; d_gene: TRBD1; abundance: .; v_gene: TRBV7-9; j_gene: TRBJ1-1; CDR3aa: CASSSPRQGAFPEAFF
len: 16; d_gene: TRBD2; abundance: .; v_gene: TRBV4-3; j_gene: TRBJ2-1; CDR3aa: CASSQDRLAGAVEQFF
len: 14; d_gene: TRBD1; abundance: once; v_gene: TRBV6-1; j_gene: TRBJ2-3; CDR3aa: CASSGQGALDTQYF
len: 15; d_gene: TRBD1; abundance: .; v_gene: TRBV27; j_gene: TRBJ1-5; CDR3aa: CASSAPDRAGQPQHF
len: 13; d_gene: .; abundance: .; v_gene: TRBV6-4; j_gene: TRBJ1-2; CDR3aa: CASSDTGSHGYTF
len: 14; d_gene: TRBD1; abundance: .; v_gene: TRBV4-3; j_gene: TRBJ1-1; CDR3aa: CASSPDRVETEAFF
len: 14; d_gene: TRBD2; abundance: .; v_gene: TRBV25-1; j_gene: TRBJ2-2; CDR3aa: CASAGLEDTGELFF
len: 17; d_gene: .; abundance: few; v_gene: TRBV14; j_gene: TRBJ2-2; CDR3aa: CASSQEAWTPNTGELFF
len: 17; d_gene: .; abundance: .; v_gene: TRBV30; j_gene: TRBJ1-5; CDR3aa: CAWSALNGRASNQPQHF
len: 17; d_gene: TRBD1; abundance: .; v_gene: TRBV5-5; j_gene: TRBJ1-5; CDR3aa: CASSFFPIDRGDQPQHF
len: 14; d_gene: .; abundance: .; v_gene: TRBV7-2; j_gene: TRBJ2-7; CDR3aa: CASSLAGAPYEQYF
len: 14; d_gene: .; abundance: .; v_gene: TRBV11-3; j_gene: TRBJ2-7; CDR3aa: CASSAGPLSYEQYF
len: 14; d_gene: .; abundance: .; v_gene: TRBV27; j_gene: TRBJ1-5; CDR3aa: CASSLGGGGQPQHF
len: 15; d_gene: TRBD2; abundance: .; v_gene: TRBV7-9; j_gene: TRBJ2-7; CDR3aa: CASSSSGTRDYEQYF
len: 16; d_gene: TRBD1; abundance: .; v_gene: TRBV15; j_gene: TRBJ1-4; CDR3aa: CATSATRGQGPEKLFF
len: 15; d_gene: TRBD1; abundance: .; v_gene: TRBV7-9; j_gene: TRBJ1-5; CDR3aa: CASSSNRDRDQPQHF
len: 14; d_gene: TRBD2; abundance: .; v_gene: TRBV27; j_gene: TRBJ2-1; CDR3aa: CASTTSLADNEQFF
len: 12; d_gene: .; abundance: .; v_gene: TRBV5-1; j_gene: TRBJ2-2; CDR3aa: CASSGDTGELFF
len: 18; d_gene: .; abundance: .; v_gene: TRBV5-1; j_gene: TRBJ1-2; CDR3aa: CASSLAGSGARLVYGYTF
len: 16; d_gene: TRBD2; abundance: .; v_gene: TRBV7-6; j_gene: TRBJ2-1; CDR3aa: CASSLAGSSGGPSVFF
len: 15; d_gene: .; abundance: .; v_gene: TRBV4-1; j_gene: TRBJ1-1; CDR3aa: CASSQANGGGTEAFF
len: 15; d_gene: TRBD2; abundance: .; v_gene: TRBV6-4; j_gene: TRBJ2-3; CDR3aa: CASSEAGGNTDTQYF
len: 15; d_gene: .; abundance: .; v_gene: TRBV7-9; j_gene: TRBJ2-5; CDR3aa: CAPDPLSTLGETQYF
len: 11; d_gene: .; abundance: .; v_gene: TRBV10-2; j_gene: TRBJ1-1; CDR3aa: CASRSGTEAFF
len: 15; d_gene: TRBD1; abundance: .; v_gene: TRBV27; j_gene: TRBJ1-2; CDR3aa: CASSLSGTANYGYTF
len: 15; d_gene: TRBD2; abundance: .; v_gene: TRBV27; j_gene: TRBJ2-1; CDR3aa: CASSLRGTLSHEQFF
len: 16; d_gene: .; abundance: .; v_gene: TRBV5-1; j_gene: TRBJ1-6; CDR3aa: CASSLGGQKYNSPLHF
len: 14; d_gene: TRBD2; abundance: .; v_gene: TRBV7-2; j_gene: TRBJ2-3; CDR3aa: CASSPRGGVDTQYF